Shown below are 13 T cell receptor beta chains from a single sample sequenced in a study of blood T cell repertoires in COVID-19. The table came from immunoSEQ multiplex PCR; TCRdb's copy has only in-frame clones and leaves some out. The top ten clones hold about a tenth of a sample with roughly 370,000 clones, around nine tenths of them seen once. The sequenced sample was PBMCs or T cells enriched from blood (not recorded which). The receptor source for this set is a woman in her 50s who had recovered from COVID-19.

The chain employs TRBV5-1 and TRBJ1-1, with TRBD1 matching over 8 bases. V dropped 4 bases and J dropped 1; count of bases not matched to a gene: 6. This CDR3 contains 15 residues. Germline V gives CDR1 SGHRS, CDR2 YFSETQ. CDR3 in amino acids: CASSTGQGKNTEAFF. CDR3 nucleotide sequence: TGCGCCAGCAGCACCGGACAGGGCAAGAACACTGAAGCTTTCTTT.

The rearrangement joins TRBV5-1 to TRBJ2-7; weak D call: TRBD1 (6 bases). The CDR3 loop spans 13 amino acids. Trimming took 4 bases from V and 7 from J, leaving 15 bases between them. Germline CDR1 reads SGHRS; CDR2 reads YFSETQ. The CDR3 loop is CASSLGTPTEQYF. For the CDR3, the DNA is TGCGCCAGCAGCCTAGGGACACCCACGGAGCAGTACTTC.

The genes are TRBV2 and TRBJ2-7; a possible D gene is TRBD1 (5 bases). The germline V gene encodes CDR1 SNHLY and CDR2 FYNNEI. V was clipped by 4 bases and J by 3 bases, with 13 bases between them. The CDR3 totals 14 residues. The CDR3 reads CASSAGPKFYEQYF. CDR3 sequence (DNA): TGTGCCAGCAGTGCAGGGCCCAAATTCTACGAGCAGTACTTC.

As for this clone: The same CDR3 can be traced to other DNA sequences in this sample. The chain recombines TRBV7-2 with TRBJ1-3, with unresolved D. CDR3 length: 12 amino acids. Germline CDR1 and CDR2: SGHTA and FQGNSA. V lost 1 base to trimming and J lost 5 bases, with 3 bases between them. In nucleotides, the CDR3 is TGTGCCAGCAGCTTAGACAGAAACACCATATATTTT. This gives the protein CASSLDRNTIYF.

The rearrangement joins TRBV7-2 to TRBJ2-2; D possibly corresponds to TRBD1 (6 bases). The CDR3 is made up of 15 amino acids. V was cut by 5 bases and J by 3 bases, with 13 bases left in between. Germline V gives CDR1 SGHTA, CDR2 FQGNSA. The CDR3 DNA follows: TGTGCCAGCAGCCCACAGGGAGCGGACACCGGGGAGCTGTTTTTT. Translation gives CASSPQGADTGELFF.

This clone was seen only once. This sequence joins TRBV15 and TRBJ1-5, with 8 bases lining up with TRBD1. Germline V gene lookup returns CDR1 LNHNV and CDR2 YYDKDF (reference sequence). The CDR3 consists of 14 residues. V lost 5 bases, J lost 5 bases, and 5 bases stayed unmatched. The CDR3 sequence is CATSPGTGHQPQHF. DNA for the CDR3: TGTGCCACCAGCCCTGGGACAGGCCATCAGCCCCAGCATTTT.

The chain carries TRBV4-3 and TRBJ2-1; TRBD2 matches 12 bases. The V segment lost 5 bases and the J segment 8 bases; nucleotides outside the gene matches: 7. The CDR3 is made up of 15 amino acids. Looked up from germline, CDR1 is LGHNA and CDR2 is YSLEER. As DNA, the CDR3 is TGCGCCAGCAGCGCAACTAGCGGGGGGTGGTATGAGCAGTTCTTC. Translating it yields CASSATSGGWYEQFF.

The chain links TRBV4-3 to TRBJ1-6; D remains unclear. Germline V gene sequence: CDR1 LGHNA, CDR2 YSLEER. The CDR3 runs 14 residues. Trimming cost V 0 bases and J 7 bases, with 7 bases left between them. This CDR3 reads CASSQDSRNSPLHF. The CDR3 DNA sequence: TGCGCCAGCAGCCAAGATTCGAGGAATTCACCCCTCCACTTT.

The rearrangement links TRBV2 to TRBJ1-1; D ambiguous. The germline V and J ends were trimmed by 6 bases and 1 base, with 9 bases remaining between them. The CDR3 contains 13 residues. Germline CDR1 and CDR2: SNHLY and FYNNEI. The CDR3 nucleotides are TGTGCCAGCAGGGCCAGGCAGAACACTGAAGCTTTCTTT. It translates to CASRARQNTEAFF.

The rearrangement uses TRBV29-1 and TRBJ1-1; TRBD1 aligns across 7 bases. Trimming removed 7 bases from V and 1 base from J; junction bases left unmatched: 3. The CDR3 contains 12 residues. The germline V gene has CDR1 SQVTM and CDR2 ANQGSEA. The CDR3 loop is CSARDRNTEAFF. In DNA form, the CDR3 reads TGCAGCGCCAGGGACAGGAACACTGAAGCTTTCTTT.

This clone was counted a few times. The V gene is TRBV6-4, the J gene TRBJ1-2, with D possibly TRBD1 on 6 matching bases. The CDR3 has 15 residues. The germline V gene has CDR1 MRHNA and CDR2 SNTAGT. Between the trimmed V and J ends, which lost 7 bases and 4 bases, there was a span of 19 bases. In nucleotides, the CDR3 is TGTGCCAGCACCCCTACCGCAGGGGTAGGCTATGGCTACACCTTC. Amino acid sequence: CASTPTAGVGYGYTF.

The chain couples TRBV11-2 to TRBJ2-7; D not resolved. V dropped 4 bases and J dropped 3 bases, with 7 bases sitting between them. Per germline, CDR1 SGHAT and CDR2 FQNNGV. CDR3 length: 12 amino acids. The CDR3 DNA reads as TGTGCCAGCAGCTCGACATTCTACGAGCAGTACTTC. Protein sequence: CASSSTFYEQYF.

This chain joins TRBV12-3 or TRBV12-4 and TRBJ2-5, with TRBD2 matching 9 bases. There are 13 residues in the CDR3. The V gene end was trimmed by 6 bases and the J gene end by 14 bases; junction bases not matched to a gene: 13. The CDR3 DNA sequence: TGTGCCAGCAGAGCGACTAGCGGAATGGTAATATACTTC. It yields the protein CASRATSGMVIYF.